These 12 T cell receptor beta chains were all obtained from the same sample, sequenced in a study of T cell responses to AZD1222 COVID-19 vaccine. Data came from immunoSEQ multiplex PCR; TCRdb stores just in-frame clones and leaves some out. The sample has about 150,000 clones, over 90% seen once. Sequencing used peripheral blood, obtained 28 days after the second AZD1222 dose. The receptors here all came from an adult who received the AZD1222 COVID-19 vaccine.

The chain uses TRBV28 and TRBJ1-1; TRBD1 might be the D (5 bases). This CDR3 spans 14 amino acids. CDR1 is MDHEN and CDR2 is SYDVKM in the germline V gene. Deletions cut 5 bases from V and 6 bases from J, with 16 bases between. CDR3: CASSRTGYNAEAFF. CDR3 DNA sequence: TGTGCCAGCAGTCGAACAGGTTATAACGCTGAAGCTTTCTTT.

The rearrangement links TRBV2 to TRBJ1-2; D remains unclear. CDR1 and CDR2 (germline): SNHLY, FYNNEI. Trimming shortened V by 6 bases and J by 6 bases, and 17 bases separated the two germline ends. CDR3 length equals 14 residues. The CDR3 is CASRRVWGVDGYTF. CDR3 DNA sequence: TGTGCCAGCAGACGTGTGTGGGGTGTAGATGGCTACACCTTC.

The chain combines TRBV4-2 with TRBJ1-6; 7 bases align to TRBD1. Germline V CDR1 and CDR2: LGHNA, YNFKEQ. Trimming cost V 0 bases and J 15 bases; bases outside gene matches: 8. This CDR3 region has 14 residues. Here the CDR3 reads CASSQDQGEMDLHF. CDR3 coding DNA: TGTGCCAGCAGCCAAGACCAGGGGGAAATGGACCTCCACTTT.

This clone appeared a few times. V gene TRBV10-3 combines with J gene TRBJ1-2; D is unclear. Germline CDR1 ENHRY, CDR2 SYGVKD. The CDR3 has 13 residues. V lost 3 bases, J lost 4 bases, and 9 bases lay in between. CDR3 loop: CAISEPPLYGYTF. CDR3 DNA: TGTGCCATCAGTGAACCCCCGCTCTATGGCTACACCTTC.

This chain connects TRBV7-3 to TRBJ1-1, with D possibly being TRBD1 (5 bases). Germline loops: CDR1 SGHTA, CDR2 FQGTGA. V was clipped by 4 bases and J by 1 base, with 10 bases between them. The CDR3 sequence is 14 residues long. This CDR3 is CASSSTGPNTEAFF. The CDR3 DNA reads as TGTGCCAGCAGCTCTACAGGCCCGAACACTGAAGCTTTCTTT.

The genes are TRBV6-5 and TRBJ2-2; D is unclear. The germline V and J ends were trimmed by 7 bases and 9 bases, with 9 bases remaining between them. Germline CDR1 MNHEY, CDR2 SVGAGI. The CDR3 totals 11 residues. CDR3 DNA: TGTGCCAGCATCGGTCTCCGGGAGCTGTTTTTT. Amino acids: CASIGLRELFF.

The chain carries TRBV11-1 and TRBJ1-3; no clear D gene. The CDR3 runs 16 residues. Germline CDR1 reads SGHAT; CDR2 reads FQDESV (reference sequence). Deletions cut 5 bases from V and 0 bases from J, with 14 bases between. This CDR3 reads CASSQNEPFSGNTIYF. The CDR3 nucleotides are TGTGCCAGCAGCCAAAACGAGCCGTTCTCTGGAAACACCATATATTTT.

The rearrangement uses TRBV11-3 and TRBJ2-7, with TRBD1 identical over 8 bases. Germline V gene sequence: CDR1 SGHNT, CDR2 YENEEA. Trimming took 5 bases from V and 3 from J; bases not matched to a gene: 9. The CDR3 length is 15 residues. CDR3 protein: CASSPGQGGYYEQYF. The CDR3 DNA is TGTGCCAGCAGCCCCGGACAGGGAGGTTACTACGAGCAGTACTTC.

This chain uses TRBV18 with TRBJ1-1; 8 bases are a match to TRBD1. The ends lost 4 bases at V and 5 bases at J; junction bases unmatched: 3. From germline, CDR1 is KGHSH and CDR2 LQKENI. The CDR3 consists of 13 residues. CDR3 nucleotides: TGTGCCAGCTCACTTACAGGGGGTACTGAAGCTTTCTTT. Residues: CASSLTGGTEAFF.

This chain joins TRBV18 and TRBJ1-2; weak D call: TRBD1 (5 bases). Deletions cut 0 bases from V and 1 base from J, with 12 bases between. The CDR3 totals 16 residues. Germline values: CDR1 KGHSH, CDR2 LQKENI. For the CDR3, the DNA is TGTGCCAGCTCACCACCTTCGGGACGGATTAACTATGGCTACACCTTC. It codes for CASSPPSGRINYGYTF.

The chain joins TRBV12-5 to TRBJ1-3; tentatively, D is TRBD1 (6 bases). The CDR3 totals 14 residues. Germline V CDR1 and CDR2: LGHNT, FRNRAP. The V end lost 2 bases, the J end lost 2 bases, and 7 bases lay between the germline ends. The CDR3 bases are TGTGCTAGTGGTTTGTCAGGGGCTGGAAACACCATATATTTT. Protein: CASGLSGAGNTIYF.

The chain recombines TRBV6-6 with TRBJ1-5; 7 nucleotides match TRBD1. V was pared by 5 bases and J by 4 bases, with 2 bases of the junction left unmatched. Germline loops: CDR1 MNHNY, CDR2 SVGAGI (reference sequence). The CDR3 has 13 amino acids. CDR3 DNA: TGTGCCAGCAGTAAACAGGGGAATCAGCCCCAGCATTTT. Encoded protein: CASSKQGNQPQHF.